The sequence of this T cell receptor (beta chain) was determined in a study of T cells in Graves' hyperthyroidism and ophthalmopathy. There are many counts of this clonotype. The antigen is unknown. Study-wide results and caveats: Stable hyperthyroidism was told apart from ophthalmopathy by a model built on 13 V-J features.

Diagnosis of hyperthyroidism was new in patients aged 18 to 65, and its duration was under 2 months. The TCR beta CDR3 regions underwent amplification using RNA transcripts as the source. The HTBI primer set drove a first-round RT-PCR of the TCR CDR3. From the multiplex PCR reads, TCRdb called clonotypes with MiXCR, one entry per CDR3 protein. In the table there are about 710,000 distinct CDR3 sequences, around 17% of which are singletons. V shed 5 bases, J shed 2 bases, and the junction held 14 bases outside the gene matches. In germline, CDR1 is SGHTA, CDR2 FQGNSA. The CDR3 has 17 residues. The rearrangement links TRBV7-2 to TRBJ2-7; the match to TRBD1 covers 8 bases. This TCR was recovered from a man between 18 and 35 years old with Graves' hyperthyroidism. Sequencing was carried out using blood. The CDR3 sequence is CASSVAAGGQGPYEQYF. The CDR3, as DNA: TGTGCCAGCAGCGTTGCAGCAGGCGGACAGGGTCCCTACGAGCAGTACTTC.